This T cell receptor (beta chain) is from a study of cytomegalovirus exposure and HLA in healthy donors. Notes on the study in general: A previous analysis found most TCR beta V segments productive roughly 87% or roughly 30% of the time. In vitro testing confirmed three CMV-associated chains as specific for CMV antigens.

Turning to this clone: Antigen specificity is unknown.

The PCR ran on 60 Vbeta and 13 Jbeta primers. Measured with immunoSEQ multiplex PCR; TCRdb has only the in-frame clones, and not every one. The table records about 180,000 clones, 65% to 85% of them present only once. The CDR3 contains 14 residues. Trimming removed 0 bases from V and 6 bases from J, with 12 bases in between. Germline V gives CDR1 LNHNV, CDR2 YYDKDF (reference sequence). V gene TRBV15 combines with J gene TRBJ2-7; a possible D gene is TRBD1 (6 bases). This sequence originates from a man in his sixties in good health and CMV-seronegative. Sequencing input: PBMCs. CDR3 nucleotides: TGTGCCACCAGCAGAGATCAGGGCAGGGGCGAGCAGTACTTC. It encodes CATSRDQGRGEQYF.